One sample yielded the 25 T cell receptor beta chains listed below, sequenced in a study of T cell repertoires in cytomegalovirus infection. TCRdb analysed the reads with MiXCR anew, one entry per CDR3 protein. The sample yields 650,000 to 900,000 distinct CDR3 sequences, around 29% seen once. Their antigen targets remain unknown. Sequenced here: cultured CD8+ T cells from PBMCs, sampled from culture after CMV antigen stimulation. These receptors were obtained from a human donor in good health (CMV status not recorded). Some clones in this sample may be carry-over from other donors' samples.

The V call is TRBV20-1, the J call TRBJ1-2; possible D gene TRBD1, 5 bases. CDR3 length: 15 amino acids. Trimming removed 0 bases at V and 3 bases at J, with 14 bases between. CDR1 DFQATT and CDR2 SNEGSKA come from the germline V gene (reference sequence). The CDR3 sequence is CSARDATGAYYGYTF. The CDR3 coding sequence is TGCAGTGCTAGAGATGCCACCGGGGCTTACTATGGCTACACCTTC.

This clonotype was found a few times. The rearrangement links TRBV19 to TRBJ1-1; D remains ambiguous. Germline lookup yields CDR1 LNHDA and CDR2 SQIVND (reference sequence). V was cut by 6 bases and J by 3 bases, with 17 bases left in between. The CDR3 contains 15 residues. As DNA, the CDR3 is TGTGCCAGTAGGATCACTAGGGCGGCGGACACTGAAGCTTTCTTT. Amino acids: CASRITRAADTEAFF.

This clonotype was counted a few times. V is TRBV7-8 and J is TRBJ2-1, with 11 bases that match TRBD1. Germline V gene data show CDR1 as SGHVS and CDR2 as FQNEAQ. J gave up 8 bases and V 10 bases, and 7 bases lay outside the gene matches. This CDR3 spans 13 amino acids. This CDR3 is CATERTGGHEQFF. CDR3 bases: TGTGCCACCGAAAGGACAGGGGGCCATGAGCAGTTCTTC. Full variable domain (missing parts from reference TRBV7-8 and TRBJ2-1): GAGVSQSPRYKVAKRGQDVALRCDPISGHVSLFWYQQALGQGPEFLTYFQNEAQLDKSGLPSDRFFAERPEGSVSTLKIQRTQQEDSAVYLCATERTGGHEQFFGPGTRLTVL.

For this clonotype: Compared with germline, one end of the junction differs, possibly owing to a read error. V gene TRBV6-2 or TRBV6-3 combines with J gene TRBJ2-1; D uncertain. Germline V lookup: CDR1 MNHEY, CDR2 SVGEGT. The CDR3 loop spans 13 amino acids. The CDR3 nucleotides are TGTGCCAGCAGTTACACTTACTACAGTGAGCAGTTCTTC. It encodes CASSYTYYSEQFF.

CDR3 sequence (DNA): TGTGCCACCAGCAGAGACAGGATCAACACCGGGGAGCTGTTTTTT. Translation: CATSRDRINTGELFF. The chain carries TRBV15 and TRBJ2-2; D unresolved. V lost 0 bases and J lost 2, with 7 bases in between. The CDR3 consists of 15 residues. The germline V gene has CDR1 LNHNV and CDR2 YYDKDF (reference sequence).

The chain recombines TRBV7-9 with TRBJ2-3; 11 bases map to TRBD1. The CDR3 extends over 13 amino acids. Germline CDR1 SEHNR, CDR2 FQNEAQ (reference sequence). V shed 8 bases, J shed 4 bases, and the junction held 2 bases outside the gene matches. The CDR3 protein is CASWGQGADTQYF. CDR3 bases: TGTGCCAGCTGGGGACAGGGGGCAGATACGCAGTATTTT. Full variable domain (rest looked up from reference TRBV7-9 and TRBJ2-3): DTGVSQNPRHKITKRGQNVTFRCDPISEHNRLYWYRQTLGQGPEFLTYFQNEAQLEKSRLLSDRFSAERPKGSFSTLEIQRTEQGDSAMYLCASWGQGADTQYFGPGTRLTVL.

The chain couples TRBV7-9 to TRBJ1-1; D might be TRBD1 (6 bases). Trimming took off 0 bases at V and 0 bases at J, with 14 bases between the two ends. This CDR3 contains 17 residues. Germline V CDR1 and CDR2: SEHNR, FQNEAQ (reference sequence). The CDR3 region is CASSLAEGYRVNTEAFF. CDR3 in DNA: TGTGCCAGCAGCTTAGCAGAGGGCTACAGGGTGAACACTGAAGCTTTCTTT.

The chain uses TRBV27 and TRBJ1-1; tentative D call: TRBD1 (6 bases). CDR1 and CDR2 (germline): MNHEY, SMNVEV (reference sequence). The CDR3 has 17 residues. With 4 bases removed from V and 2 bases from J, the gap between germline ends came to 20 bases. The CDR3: CASSSYSGERLNTEAFF. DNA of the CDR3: TGTGCCAGCAGTTCGTACTCAGGGGAGAGGCTAAACACTGAAGCTTTCTTT.

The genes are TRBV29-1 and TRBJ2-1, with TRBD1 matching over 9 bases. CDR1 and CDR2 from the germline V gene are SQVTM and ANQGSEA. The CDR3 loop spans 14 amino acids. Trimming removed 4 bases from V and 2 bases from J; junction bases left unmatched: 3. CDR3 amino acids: CSVGGDRAYNEQFF. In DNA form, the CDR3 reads TGCAGCGTTGGGGGGGACAGGGCCTACAATGAGCAGTTCTTC.

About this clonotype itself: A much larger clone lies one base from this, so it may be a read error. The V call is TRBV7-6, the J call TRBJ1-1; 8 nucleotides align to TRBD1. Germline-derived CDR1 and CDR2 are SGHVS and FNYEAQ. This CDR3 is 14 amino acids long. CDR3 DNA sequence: TGTACCAGCAGCTTGCAGGGGGCAAGCACTGAAGCTTTCTTT. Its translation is CTSSLQGASTEAFF.

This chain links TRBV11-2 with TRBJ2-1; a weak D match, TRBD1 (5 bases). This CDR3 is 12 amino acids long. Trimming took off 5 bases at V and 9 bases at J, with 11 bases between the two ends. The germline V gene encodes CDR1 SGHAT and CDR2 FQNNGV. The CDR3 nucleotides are TGTGCCAGCAGCGGACATCTTGGTGAGCAGTTCTTC. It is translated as CASSGHLGEQFF.

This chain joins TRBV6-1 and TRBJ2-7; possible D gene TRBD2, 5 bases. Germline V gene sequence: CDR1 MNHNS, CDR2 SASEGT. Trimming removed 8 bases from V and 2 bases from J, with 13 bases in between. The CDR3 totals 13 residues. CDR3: CASSSGITYEQYV. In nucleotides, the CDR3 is TGTGCCAGCTCGAGCGGCATCACCTACGAGCAGTACGTC.

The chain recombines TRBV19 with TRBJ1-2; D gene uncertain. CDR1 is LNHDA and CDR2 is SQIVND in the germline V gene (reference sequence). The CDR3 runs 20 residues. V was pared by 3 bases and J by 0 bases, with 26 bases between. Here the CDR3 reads CASSIPFAERLGGPNYGYTF. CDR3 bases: TGTGCCAGTAGTATCCCGTTTGCCGAACGTCTAGGAGGACCTAACTATGGCTACACCTTC.

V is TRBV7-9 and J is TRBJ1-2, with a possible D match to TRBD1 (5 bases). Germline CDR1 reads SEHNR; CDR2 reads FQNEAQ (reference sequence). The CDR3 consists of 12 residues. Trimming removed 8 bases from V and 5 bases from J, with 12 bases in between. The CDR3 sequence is CASFRGKYGYTF. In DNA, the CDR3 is TGTGCCAGCTTCCGGGGGAAGTATGGCTACACCTTC. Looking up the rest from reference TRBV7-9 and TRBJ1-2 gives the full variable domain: DTGVSQNPRHKITKRGQNVTFRCDPISEHNRLYWYRQTLGQGPEFLTYFQNEAQLEKSRLLSDRFSAERPKGSFSTLEIQRTEQGDSAMYLCASFRGKYGYTFGSGTRLTVV.

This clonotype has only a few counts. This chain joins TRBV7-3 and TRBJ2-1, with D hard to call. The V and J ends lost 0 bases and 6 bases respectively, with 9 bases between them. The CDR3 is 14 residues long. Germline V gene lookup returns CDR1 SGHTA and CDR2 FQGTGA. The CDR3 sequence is CASSLTFGVNEQFF. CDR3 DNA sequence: TGTGCCAGCAGCTTAACGTTCGGTGTCAATGAGCAGTTCTTC.

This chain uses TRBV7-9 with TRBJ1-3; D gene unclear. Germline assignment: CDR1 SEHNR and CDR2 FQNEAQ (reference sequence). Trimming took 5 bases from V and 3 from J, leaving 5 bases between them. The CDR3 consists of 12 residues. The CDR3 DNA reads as TGTGCCAGCAGCGATATTGGAAACACCATATATTTT. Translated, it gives CASSDIGNTIYF.

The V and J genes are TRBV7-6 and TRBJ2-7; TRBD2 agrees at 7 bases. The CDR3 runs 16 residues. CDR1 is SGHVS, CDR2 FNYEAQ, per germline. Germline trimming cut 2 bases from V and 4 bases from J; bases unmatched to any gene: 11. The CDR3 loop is CASSLFGGDDLYEQYF. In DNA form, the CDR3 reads TGTGCCAGCAGCTTATTTGGGGGGGACGACTTGTACGAGCAGTACTTC.

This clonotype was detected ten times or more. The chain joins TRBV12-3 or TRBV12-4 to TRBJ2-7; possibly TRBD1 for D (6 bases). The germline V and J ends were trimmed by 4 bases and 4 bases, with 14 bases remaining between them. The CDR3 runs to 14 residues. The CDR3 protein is CASSSWTVGYEQYF. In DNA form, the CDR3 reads TGTGCCAGCAGTTCCTGGACAGTCGGATACGAGCAGTACTTC.

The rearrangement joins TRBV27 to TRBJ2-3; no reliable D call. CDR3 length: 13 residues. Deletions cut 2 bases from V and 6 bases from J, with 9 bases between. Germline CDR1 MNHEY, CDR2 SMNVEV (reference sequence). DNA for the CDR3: TGTGCCAGCAGTTTAGCGAGACTCGATACGCAGTATTTT. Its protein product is CASSLARLDTQYF.

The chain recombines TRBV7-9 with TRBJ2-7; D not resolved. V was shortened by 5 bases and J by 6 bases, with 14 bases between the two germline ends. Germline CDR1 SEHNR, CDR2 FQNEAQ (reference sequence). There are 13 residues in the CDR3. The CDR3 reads CASSMNWPLEQYV. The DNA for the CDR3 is TGTGCCAGCAGCATGAACTGGCCGCTCGAGCAGTACGTC.

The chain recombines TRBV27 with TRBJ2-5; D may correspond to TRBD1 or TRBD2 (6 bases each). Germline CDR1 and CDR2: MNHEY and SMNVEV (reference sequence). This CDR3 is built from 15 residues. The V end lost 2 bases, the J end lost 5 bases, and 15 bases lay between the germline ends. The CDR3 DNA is TGTGCCAGCAGTTTAACACGGGGGCCGGCGGAGACCCAGTACTTC. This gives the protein CASSLTRGPAETQYF.

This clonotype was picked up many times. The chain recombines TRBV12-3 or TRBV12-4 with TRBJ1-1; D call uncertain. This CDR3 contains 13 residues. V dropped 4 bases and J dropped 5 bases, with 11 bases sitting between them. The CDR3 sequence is CASSWEAGTEAFF. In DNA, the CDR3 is TGTGCCAGCAGTTGGGAAGCCGGGACTGAAGCTTTCTTT.

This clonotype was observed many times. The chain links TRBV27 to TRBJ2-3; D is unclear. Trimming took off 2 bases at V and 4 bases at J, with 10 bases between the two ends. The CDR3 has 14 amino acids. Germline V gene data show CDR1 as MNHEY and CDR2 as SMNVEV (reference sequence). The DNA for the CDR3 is TGTGCCAGCAGTTTAGCAGGTTCCGCAGATACGCAGTATTTT. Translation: CASSLAGSADTQYF.

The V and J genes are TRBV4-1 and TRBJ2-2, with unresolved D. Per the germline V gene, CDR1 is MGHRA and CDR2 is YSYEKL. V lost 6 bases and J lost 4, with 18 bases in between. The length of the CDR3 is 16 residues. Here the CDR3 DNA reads TGCGCCAGCAGAGCATGCGATCCAGTAGGCACCGGGGAGCTGTTTTTT. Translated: CASRACDPVGTGELFF.

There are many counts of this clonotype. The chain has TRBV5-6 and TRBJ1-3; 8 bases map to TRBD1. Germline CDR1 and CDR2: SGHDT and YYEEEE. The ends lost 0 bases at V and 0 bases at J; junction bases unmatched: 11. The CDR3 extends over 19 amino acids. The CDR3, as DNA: TGTGCCAGCAGCTTGGTGAGGACAGGGTGGATCGGCTCTGGAAACACCATATATTTT. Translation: CASSLVRTGWIGSGNTIYF.